The 14 T cell receptor beta chains listed next were all sequenced from one sample in a study of cytomegalovirus exposure and HLA in healthy donors. In the PCR, 60 Vbeta and 13 Jbeta primers were used. Method: immunoSEQ multiplex PCR; TCRdb's copy keeps in-frame clones and lacks some. This table holds around 210,000 clones, approximately 78% found once. Material for sequencing was PBMCs. The source of these receptors is a boy under 18 in good health and CMV-seronegative.

The V call is TRBV9, the J call TRBJ2-3; D is perhaps TRBD2 (6 bases). CDR3 size: 17 residues. V lost 2 bases and J 2 bases, leaving 18 bases between the germline ends. Germline V gene data show CDR1 as SGDLS and CDR2 as YYNGEE. The CDR3 sequence: CASSVRPIAAYTDTQYF. Written as DNA, the CDR3 is TGTGCCAGCAGCGTGCGCCCGATAGCGGCGTACACAGATACGCAGTATTTT.

V gene TRBV5-5 combines with J gene TRBJ2-7; TRBD1 matches 9 bases. CDR3 length equals 18 residues. CDR1 is SGHKS, CDR2 YYEKEE, per germline (reference sequence). Trimming at V came to 2 bases and at J to 6 bases, leaving 18 bases not matched to a gene. In DNA form, the CDR3 reads TGTGCCAGCAGCTTCCAACTCTGGAACCGGGACAGGGAGCCCGAGCAGTACTTC. The encoded protein is CASSFQLWNRDREPEQYF. The full variable domain, completed using reference TRBV5-5 and TRBJ2-7, is DAGVTQSPTHLIKTRGQQVTLRCSPISGHKSVSWYQQVLGQGPQFIFQYYEKEERGRGNFPDRFSARQFPNYSSELNVNALLLGDSALYLCASSFQLWNRDREPEQYFGPGTRLTVT.

V gene TRBV5-4 combines with J gene TRBJ1-2, with 8 bases aligning to TRBD1. Germline V CDR1 and CDR2: SGHNT, YYREEE (reference sequence). Unmatched junction bases numbered 9, after V lost 4 bases and J lost 4 bases. The CDR3 length is 15 residues. CDR3 coding DNA: TGTGCCAGCAGCGCAGGTCAGGGGGCAGGCTATGGCTACACCTTC. This encodes CASSAGQGAGYGYTF.

This clone was observed a single time. The chain recombines TRBV27 with TRBJ2-1, with 13 bases that match TRBD2. V gave up 3 bases and J gave up 10 bases; unmatched junction bases: 6. The CDR3 has 15 amino acids. Germline assignment: CDR1 MNHEY and CDR2 SMNVEV (reference sequence). The CDR3 DNA is TGTGCCAGCAGTTTGGGACTAGCGGGAATTGGGGAGCAGTTCTTC. Amino acid sequence: CASSLGLAGIGEQFF.

This chain connects TRBV30 to TRBJ2-7; a possible D gene is TRBD1 (8 bases). The CDR3 totals 17 residues. With 2 bases removed from V and 3 bases from J, the gap between germline ends came to 23 bases. The germline gives CDR1 GTSNPN, CDR2 SVGIG (reference sequence). CDR3 in amino acids: CAWSPRGGDRSYYEQYF. As DNA, the CDR3 is TGTGCCTGGAGTCCTCGTGGGGGGGACAGGAGTTACTACGAGCAGTACTTC.

In regard to this clone: One end of the junction is discordant with germline, which a read error may explain. Distinct nucleotide sequences in the sample also encode this CDR3. The chain carries TRBV25-1 and TRBJ2-3; 12 bases map to TRBD2. Germline CDR1 reads MGHDK; CDR2 reads SYGVNS. There are 17 residues in the CDR3. This CDR3 is CASSWGLAGSFTDTQYF. The CDR3 DNA sequence: TGTGCCAGCAGTTGGGGACTAGCGGGCTCATTCACAGATACGCAGTACTTT.

The chain joins TRBV10-3 to TRBJ2-3; no clear D gene. The CDR3 loop spans 14 amino acids. Trimming took off 3 bases at V and 0 bases at J, with 7 bases between the two ends. Germline-derived CDR1 and CDR2 are ENHRY and SYGVKD. CDR3 region: CAISDDTSTDTQYF. The CDR3 DNA reads as TGTGCCATCAGTGATGACACTAGCACAGATACGCAGTATTTT.

The chain couples TRBV7-6 to TRBJ1-1; TRBD1 might be the D (5 bases). Trimming removed 1 base at V and 8 bases at J, with 11 bases between. The CDR3 contains 13 residues. Germline values: CDR1 SGHVS, CDR2 FNYEAQ. CDR3 sequence: CASSLVGWGEAFF. CDR3 sequence (DNA): TGTGCCAGCAGCTTAGTTGGATGGGGCGAAGCTTTCTTT.

This chain connects TRBV5-1 to TRBJ2-7; the D is unclear. CDR1 and CDR2 (germline): SGHRS, YFSETQ. V lost 0 bases and J 2 bases, leaving 9 bases between the germline ends. The CDR3 is 14 amino acids. The CDR3 nucleotides read TGCGCCAGCAGCTTGGGCGTAGATACCTACGAGCAGTACTTC. This gives the protein CASSLGVDTYEQYF.

The V call is TRBV5-6, the J call TRBJ1-2, with D unresolved. The CDR3 extends over 15 amino acids. Trimming stripped 0 bases from V and 4 bases from J, with 13 bases between. CDR1 SGHDT and CDR2 YYEEEE come from the germline V gene. CDR3 loop: CASSLADRAGYGYTF. The CDR3 coding sequence is TGTGCCAGCAGCTTGGCGGACCGGGCGGGCTATGGCTACACCTTC.

The rearrangement uses TRBV5-4 and TRBJ1-1, with a tentative D call TRBD1 (5 bases). V gave up 0 bases and J gave up 4 bases, with 7 bases separating them. The germline gives CDR1 SGHNT, CDR2 YYREEE (reference sequence). This CDR3 is built from 13 residues. The CDR3 DNA reads as TGTGCCAGCAGCTTGGGACAGTTCACTGAAGCTTTCTTT. Protein sequence: CASSLGQFTEAFF.

CDR3 loop: CASARGGSPLHF. The CDR3 nucleotides are TGTGCCAGCGCCCGAGGGGGTTCACCCCTCCACTTT. The V call is TRBV27, the J call TRBJ1-6; D is possibly TRBD1 (6 bases). The V end was cut by 8 bases, the J end by 9 bases, with 11 bases between. CDR1 MNHEY and CDR2 SMNVEV come from the germline V gene (reference sequence). The CDR3 covers 12 residues.

This sequence joins TRBV4-2 and TRBJ2-3; D unresolved. The CDR3 totals 14 residues. The germline V gene has CDR1 LGHNA and CDR2 YNFKEQ. V dropped 3 bases and J dropped 4 bases, with 11 bases sitting between them. The chain's CDR3 is CASSQIAHSDTQYF. The DNA for the CDR3 is TGTGCCAGCAGCCAGATTGCGCATTCAGATACGCAGTATTTT.

This clone was found a few times. This rearrangement joins TRBV11-2 to TRBJ2-7; 7 bases line up with TRBD2. Germline V lookup: CDR1 SGHAT, CDR2 FQNNGV. The CDR3 contains 16 residues. The V and J ends lost 6 bases and 4 bases, in that order; junction bases with no gene match: 15. In DNA form, the CDR3 reads TGTGCCAGCAGAACCCAGACGGGGGAGGGTTGGTACGAGCAGTACTTC. Its translation is CASRTQTGEGWYEQYF.